Listed below are T cell receptor beta chains from one sample, sequenced in a study of shared clonotypes between healthy human individuals. Libraries were prepared by immunoSEQ multiplex PCR; TCRdb keeps only in-frame clonotypes and omits some of them. The profile shows roughly 450,000 clones, around 74% of them singletons. Input material: PBMCs. The receptors were gathered from a woman aged 35 to 49 in good health. Some clones in this sample may be carry-over from other donors' samples. CDR3s include the opening cysteine and the closing phenylalanine or tryptophan. A D gene is named only where the DNA matches it firmly. Where a row states a size, it is once, few, many or the class of an expanded clone; other rows omit it.

CDR3 DNA,CDR3 protein,clone size,J gene,D gene,V gene
TGTGCCAGCAGCCCCCCGGGAGTCCCAGAGCAGTACTTC,CASSPPGVPEQYF,-,TRBJ2-7,-,TRBV7-2
TGCGCCAGCAGCCAAGATTACAGGGGAGCACACAGACCCCAAGAGACCCAGTACTTC,CASSQDYRGAHRPQETQYF,once,TRBJ2-5,TRBD1,TRBV4-3
TGTGCCAGCAGCTGGACAGGGGAGGGGCTCGGCGAAAAACTGTTTTTT,CASSWTGEGLGEKLFF,-,TRBJ1-4,TRBD1,TRBV5-8
TGTGCCAGCAGCTTTTACAGGGGGCGCGAGTGCAACAATGAGCAGTTCTTC,CASSFYRGRECNNEQFF,-,TRBJ2-1,TRBD1,TRBV5-6
TGTGCCAGCAGTCGGCAGCGGGAGCGCGAGACCCAGTACTTC,CASSRQRERETQYF,many,TRBJ2-5,TRBD2,TRBV2
TGTGCCAGCAGCACGTTAGTGGGGCTCCGATCCTACGAGCAGTACTTC,CASSTLVGLRSYEQYF,-,TRBJ2-7,-,TRBV5-6
TGCAGCGTTGTTCCTAGACCGAACACCGGGGAGCTGTTTTTT,CSVVPRPNTGELFF,-,TRBJ2-2,-,TRBV29-1
TGTGCCAGCAGTTCCCCGCGGACTCTAAACACCATATATTTT,CASSSPRTLNTIYF,-,TRBJ1-3,-,TRBV28
TGCGCCAGCAGCCAAGAGGGGGGGACTAGCGGGAGGGCCGTCTACGAGCAGTACTTC,CASSQEGGTSGRAVYEQYF,-,TRBJ2-7,TRBD2,TRBV4-1
TGTGCCAGCAGTTCCCGGGGTAGGATCTTAGAGACCCAGTACTTC,CASSSRGRILETQYF,-,TRBJ2-5,-,TRBV6-5
TGTGCCAGCAGCGTAGGCCCCAGGGGGCCATTCTACGAGCAGTACTTC,CASSVGPRGPFYEQYF,-,TRBJ2-7,TRBD1,TRBV9
TGTGCCAGCAGTTTATCTGGTCACTCTGGAAACACCATATATTTT,CASSLSGHSGNTIYF,-,TRBJ1-3,-,TRBV28
TGTGCCACCAGGAGTAAACTTGAAGCTTTCTTT,CATRSKLEAFF,few,TRBJ1-1,-,TRBV28
TGTGCCAGCAGTGAGGGACGGGTGATTCCCTACGAGCAGTACTTC,CASSEGRVIPYEQYF,-,TRBJ2-7,-,TRBV6-1
TGTGCCAGCAGCCACCGGGACAGACCCAATCAGCCCCAGCATTTT,CASSHRDRPNQPQHF,many,TRBJ1-5,TRBD1,TRBV28
TGCAGCGCCTCCAGGGGGGCAGCCTACGAGCAGTACTTC,CSASRGAAYEQYF,once,TRBJ2-7,-,TRBV29-1
TGCAGCGTTACCCGCTGGGGGGGTTCCGAGCAGTACTTC,CSVTRWGGSEQYF,-,TRBJ2-7,TRBD2,TRBV29-1
TGTGCCAGCAGTTCCATGACAGGGCCCATCGAGCAGTACTTC,CASSSMTGPIEQYF,-,TRBJ2-7,TRBD1,TRBV27
TGCGCCAGCAGCCAAGTGATGAACAATGAGCAGTTCTTC,CASSQVMNNEQFF,-,TRBJ2-1,-,TRBV4-1
TGTGCCAGCAGTGAAGAGCCGGGAGATAGTTGGCCCCAGCATTTT,CASSEEPGDSWPQHF,-,TRBJ1-5,-,TRBV6-1
TGCGCCAGCAGCTTGGGACTGGGAGTTAATGAGCAGTTCTTC,CASSLGLGVNEQFF,-,TRBJ2-1,-,TRBV5-1
TGTGCCTGGACCAGTGGACTAGCGGGAGAGGACGAGCAGTACTTC,CAWTSGLAGEDEQYF,-,TRBJ2-7,TRBD2,TRBV30
TGTGCCAGCAGTACAGGGGGCAGAAACACCATATATTTT,CASSTGGRNTIYF,once,TRBJ1-3,TRBD1,TRBV28
TGTGCCAGCAGCCCACAAGACTCTTACAATGAGCAGTTCTTC,CASSPQDSYNEQFF,-,TRBJ2-1,-,TRBV7-3
TGTGCCAGTAGTACGGCGGCCGGTTTTGGCGAGCAGTACTTC,CASSTAAGFGEQYF,few,TRBJ2-7,-,TRBV19
TGTGCCAGCAGCTCTTACAGGGGGCTGCGCAATGAGCAGTTCTTC,CASSSYRGLRNEQFF,-,TRBJ2-1,TRBD1,TRBV11-2
TGTGCCAGCAGCCAGGACTCGATCGAGCAGTACTTC,CASSQDSIEQYF,-,TRBJ2-7,-,TRBV7-2
TGTGCCAGCACCGTAGCTAGCGGGAGGGCCTTCGATACGCAGTATTTT,CASTVASGRAFDTQYF,-,TRBJ2-3,TRBD2,TRBV7-2
TGTGCCAGCACCGCACTAGTATCCTACAATGAGCAGTTCTTC,CASTALVSYNEQFF,-,TRBJ2-1,-,TRBV6-1
TGTGCCAGCACCCGGGCGGGAGGGGGAGAGACCCAGTACTTC,CASTRAGGGETQYF,-,TRBJ2-5,TRBD2,TRBV2
TGTGCCAGCAGCTTAAAGGTGGACTACTCCACCGCCGGGAGCAAGCAGTACTTC,CASSLKVDYSTAGSKQYF,-,TRBJ2-7,-,TRBV11-2
TGTGCCAGTAGGGCAGGGGTGGCCAACGTCCTGACTTTC,CASRAGVANVLTF,-,TRBJ2-6,-,TRBV19
TGTGCCATCAGTGGGTTAGCGGAAAGCTCCTACGAGCAGTACTTC,CAISGLAESSYEQYF,-,TRBJ2-7,-,TRBV10-3
TGTGCCACCAGCGGCAGGCTATCGGAGACCCAGTACTTC,CATSGRLSETQYF,once,TRBJ2-5,-,TRBV15
TGTGCCAGCAGTGATTTTAGGGGGGGGAACACTGAAGCTTTCTTT,CASSDFRGGNTEAFF,few,TRBJ1-1,-,TRBV25-1
TGTGCCAGCAGTTACGGGGGGGGTGGTTACGAGCAGTACTTC,CASSYGGGGYEQYF,-,TRBJ2-7,TRBD2,TRBV6-6
TGTGCCAGCAGCTTGAGCGCGGGAGCCTACAATGAGCAGTTCTTC,CASSLSAGAYNEQFF,-,TRBJ2-1,TRBD2,TRBV5-4
TGTGCCAGCAGCTTAGAGGGACTCCCTCAAGGCGAGCAGTACTTC,CASSLEGLPQGEQYF,-,TRBJ2-7,-,TRBV11-2
TGTGCCAGCAGTCCGAGAAGGGGACAGATCTATAATTCACCCCTCCACTTT,CASSPRRGQIYNSPLHF,-,TRBJ1-6,TRBD1,TRBV28
TGTGCCAGCAGCGTAGATACGGGCGGTGGTGGAAACACCATATATTTT,CASSVDTGGGGNTIYF,-,TRBJ1-3,-,TRBV9
TGTGCCAGCAGCTTCCCAAGGCTCACTGAAGCTTTCTTT,CASSFPRLTEAFF,-,TRBJ1-1,-,TRBV5-5
TGTGCCAGCCGCGATGCTGACAGCCTCTATGGCTACACCTTC,CASRDADSLYGYTF,-,TRBJ1-2,-,TRBV28
TGTGCCAGTAGTATATTCGGCAGGGGCGAGACTAGCGGGAGTTACAATGAGCAGTTCTTC,CASSIFGRGETSGSYNEQFF,-,TRBJ2-1,TRBD2,TRBV19
TGTGCCTGGAGTGTAACTACAGGGAACACTGAAGCTTTCTTT,CAWSVTTGNTEAFF,few,TRBJ1-1,-,TRBV30
TGCGCCAGCAGCTTGGCGGGGGGAGAAGAGACCCAGTACTTC,CASSLAGGEETQYF,-,TRBJ2-5,TRBD2,TRBV5-1
TGTGCCAGTAGTATGCCTAGCGTCCGCACAGATACGCAGTATTTT,CASSMPSVRTDTQYF,-,TRBJ2-3,-,TRBV19
TGCAGCGGTGCCGGACAGTTGAACACTGAAGCTTTCTTT,CSGAGQLNTEAFF,few,TRBJ1-1,-,TRBV29-1
TGTGCCAGCTCGCCACAGAGGACTCCTTCTAGCACAGATACGCAGTATTTT,CASSPQRTPSSTDTQYF,few,TRBJ2-3,-,TRBV18
TGTGCCAGCAGTTGGCTAGCGGGAGTAGAGACCCAGTACTTC,CASSWLAGVETQYF,-,TRBJ2-5,TRBD2,TRBV6-1
TGCGCCAGCAGCTTGGATACAGGGGGCTTGGCTTTCTTT,CASSLDTGGLAFF,-,TRBJ1-1,TRBD1,TRBV5-1
TGTGCCAGCTCACTGTACAGGGGGACCTACGAGCAGTACTTC,CASSLYRGTYEQYF,-,TRBJ2-7,TRBD1,TRBV18
TGTGCCAGCAGTTACTCGCAGGCCAATTCACCCCTCCACTTT,CASSYSQANSPLHF,many,TRBJ1-6,-,TRBV6-6
TGCGCCAGCGGGGGACAGCTGAACTATGGCTACACCTTC,CASGGQLNYGYTF,once,TRBJ1-2,TRBD1,TRBV10-2
TGTGCCAGCAGCCCCCTGGCCTTCTCGCGCTCCTACGAGCAGTACTTC,CASSPLAFSRSYEQYF,many,TRBJ2-7,-,TRBV13
TGTGCCAGCAGCTTAGGGGTAGCGGGAGCAGATACGCAGTATTTT,CASSLGVAGADTQYF,few,TRBJ2-3,TRBD2,TRBV11-3
TGTGCCAGCAGCTTAGAAGGGCTAGCGACCCAGTACTTC,CASSLEGLATQYF,-,TRBJ2-5,-,TRBV7-2
TGTGCCAGCAGCCGCCAGTTTGTAACTAATGAAAAACTGTTTTTT,CASSRQFVTNEKLFF,-,TRBJ1-4,-,TRBV4-2
TGTGCCAGTAGTATAGTTCCAGCGGGAGGCCCCCATGAGCAGTTCTTC,CASSIVPAGGPHEQFF,-,TRBJ2-1,TRBD2,TRBV19
TGTGCCAGCAGTGAAGTAGGGGGCTCCGGAAACACCATATATTTT,CASSEVGGSGNTIYF,many,TRBJ1-3,TRBD1,TRBV6-1
TGTGCCAGCAGCCAAGATCTCGAGGGCCCCCAGTACTTC,CASSQDLEGPQYF,-,TRBJ2-5,-,TRBV4-2